This entry lists 3 T cell receptor beta chains sequenced from one sample in a study of T cells expressing NK-cell markers. From the 5' RACE reads, TCRdb lists one entry per CDR3 protein and no DNA. The table lists 550,000 to 600,000 distinct CDR3 sequences, with 3% to 4.5% in the top ten. Sample: blood T cells: a sorted CD56 or NKG2C T cell subset, CD4+ or CD8+ T cells, or bulk PBMC T cells (not recorded which). Receptor source: a man aged 18 to 29 in good health.

The chain couples TRBV6-5 to TRBJ1-1; TCRdb selects TRBD1, and the lack of DNA leaves this call unchecked. The CDR3 length is 15 residues. From germline, CDR1 is MNHEY and CDR2 SVGAGI. The CDR3 region is CASSYLGAQNTEAFF.

This rearrangement joins TRBV5-5 to TRBJ2-1; with no DNA, the TCRdb D assignment of TRBD1 cannot be verified. The CDR3 totals 14 residues. Per germline, CDR1 SGHKS and CDR2 YYEKEE (reference sequence). Here the CDR3 reads CASRRGQGGNEQFF.

The rearrangement uses TRBV10-3 and TRBJ2-6; TCRdb selects TRBD1, and the lack of DNA leaves this call unchecked. The germline V gene has CDR1 ENHRY and CDR2 SYGVKD. The CDR3 is 17 amino acids. The CDR3 sequence is CATRGLQTSSGANVLTF.